This T cell receptor beta chain was captured by sequencing in a study of cytomegalovirus exposure and HLA in healthy donors. This clone was seen a handful of times. The PCR ran on 60 Vbeta and 13 Jbeta primers. Some clones are missing from TCRdb's copy, which holds only in-frame ones; the method was immunoSEQ multiplex PCR. This sample carries hundreds of thousands of clones, 70% of them seen once, and the ten largest clones take around 3%. Germline V gene data show CDR1 as SNHLY and CDR2 as FYNNEI. The J segment lost 0 bases and the V segment lost 5 bases, leaving 7 bases of the junction unmatched. This CDR3 contains 15 residues.

The V and J genes are TRBV2 and TRBJ2-7, with TRBD1 identical over 7 bases. The receptor was derived from a man aged 40-55 years in good health and CMV-seropositive. Sequenced input: PBMCs. This CDR3 is CASSIDRASSYEQYF. The CDR3 nucleotides read TGTGCCAGCAGTATAGACAGGGCTAGCTCCTACGAGCAGTACTTC.